This T cell receptor beta chain was observed in a study of blood T cell repertoires in COVID-19 (TCRdb year 2020). With respect to the entire study: Samples covering the acute and convalescent phases of COVID-19 were provided by collaborators in the United States, Italy and Spain. The prospective study material was composed of cDNA or gDNA derived from T cells, B-cell-depleted T cells, or PBMCs. The samples were drawn from the first 160 participants of the ongoing ImmuneRACE study and from under 1,500 subjects provided by 6 global collaborators. Subjects who had been exposed to COVID-19, were actively infected with it, or had recovered from it provided the deeply sampled blood TCRbeta repertoires that made up the dataset. HLA class I and class II types, where available, came from metadata supplied by the sample provider rather than from assay-based typing. Sample metadata almost always included a de-identified subject ID, COVID-19 status, age in years and sex. The repertoires were released in a freely available public database meant as a resource for research on the immune response to SARS-CoV-2. Results and caveats for the whole study, not just this receptor: The amount of clinical and demographic metadata varied by source and participant and was provided uncurated.

TCRbeta CDR3 regions were amplified from genomic DNA by means of the immunoSEQ Assay, a bias-controlled multiplex PCR. As for the authors' bioinformatics: The number of nucleated cells in each sample was estimated from the amplification of reference gene primers within the assay. To quantify the absolute abundance of each unique TCRbeta CDR3 rearrangement, sequence reads were collapsed and filtered. For each sample, productive Simpson clonality was calculated as the square root of Simpson's diversity index across productive rearrangements. TCRdb mirrors the immuneACCESS table, restricted to in-frame sequences. Some clones are absent from its copies; in checked studies, under half trace to an unresolved V gene, and the reason for the others is unknown. V and J calls and clone size are as listed in that table; D and trimming were resolved from the DNA. Recorded for this sample are about 110,000 clones; 60% to 85% of them occurred a single time. Roughly 4% of the sample belongs to the ten largest clones.

Regarding this clone: What this receptor recognizes is not known. Base qualities are missing; no much larger clone stands one base away.

The collaborating institutions used their own protocols to collect whole blood in K2EDTA tubes. For TCRbeta analysis, collaborator samples were shipped as frozen whole blood, as isolated PBMCs, or as DNA extracted from either sample type. The V end loses 7 bases and the J end loses 5 bases, and a stretch of 18 bases separates them. The CDR3 holds 14 amino acids from the cysteine to the phenylalanine. This entry keeps only the CDR3 DNA: 42 bases, framed from base 1. The germline V gene (reference sequence) yields SGHNT for CDR1 and YYREEE for CDR2. This sequence originates from a human donor in a cohort sampled during active or convalescent COVID-19. The sample was peripheral blood. The rearrangement combines TRBV5-4 with TRBJ1-2; TRBD1 might be the D gene, on 6 matching bases. The DNA sequence follows: TGTGCCAGCGGGAAGGAGGACAGACCTTATGGCTACACCTTC. Its translation reads: CASGKEDRPYGYTF.